Listed below are T cell receptor beta chains from one sample, sequenced in a study of blood T cell repertoires in COVID-19. Clones were sequenced by immunoSEQ multiplex PCR, and TCRdb holds only the in-frame ones, with some missing. The sample has about 480,000 clones, about nine tenths seen once; the top ten hold roughly 12%. The sample was peripheral blood. Receptors were obtained from a woman aged 50 to 60 with COVID-19, enrolled during active disease. CDR3s include the opening cysteine and the closing phenylalanine or tryptophan. D genes are given only for firm matches. Clone size is not always given. Where it is, it says once, few, many or a class for expanded clones.

V: TRBV30
length: 15
J: TRBJ1-4
size: -
D: -
DNA: TGTGCCTGGAGTGTAGTGCGTACAACTAATGAAAAACTGTTTTTT
CDR3: CAWSVVRTTNEKLFF

V: TRBV24-1
length: 13
J: TRBJ2-7
size: -
D: TRBD2
DNA: TGTGCCACGAGCGGGGGGGCGCCCTACGAGCAGTACTTC
CDR3: CATSGGAPYEQYF

V: TRBV10-2
length: 18
J: TRBJ1-2
size: -
D: -
DNA: TGCGCCAGCAGGGGACTTAGGACGTTTATGGATGGGGGCTATGGCTACACCTTC
CDR3: CASRGLRTFMDGGYGYTF

V: TRBV7-3
length: 15
J: TRBJ2-6
size: once
D: -
DNA: TGTGCCAGCAGCCCACAGGACACTGGGGCCAACGTCCTGACTTTC
CDR3: CASSPQDTGANVLTF

V: TRBV19
length: 17
J: TRBJ1-5
size: -
D: -
DNA: TGTGCCAGTAGTATAGTGGGACACGTAAGTGGCAATCAGCCCCAGCATTTT
CDR3: CASSIVGHVSGNQPQHF

V: TRBV9
length: 16
J: TRBJ2-1
size: -
D: TRBD1
DNA: TGTGCCAGCAGCGTAAAAAAGGGGGCGCCGGGCAATGAGCAGTTCTTC
CDR3: CASSVKKGAPGNEQFF

V: TRBV5-1
length: 14
J: TRBJ1-5
size: -
D: TRBD1
DNA: TGCGCCAGCAGCGCGGGACAGGGTAATCAGCCCCAGCATTTT
CDR3: CASSAGQGNQPQHF

V: TRBV24-1
length: 15
J: TRBJ2-7
size: -
D: TRBD1
DNA: TGTGCCACCAGGACCCCGGGACAGGGAAGTCACGAGCAGTACTTC
CDR3: CATRTPGQGSHEQYF

V: TRBV11-2
length: 12
J: TRBJ1-1
size: -
D: -
DNA: TGTGCCAGCAGCTTCACTAAATATGAAGCTTTCTTT
CDR3: CASSFTKYEAFF

V: TRBV29-1
length: 12
J: TRBJ2-1
size: -
D: -
DNA: TGCAGCGTTGAATTCCAGGGCACTGAGCAGTTCTTC
CDR3: CSVEFQGTEQFF

V: TRBV4-1
length: 16
J: TRBJ1-5
size: -
D: TRBD1
DNA: TGCGCCAGCAGCCAACCCGGGACAGGGGGTAGTCAGCCCCAGCATTTT
CDR3: CASSQPGTGGSQPQHF

V: TRBV27
length: 15
J: TRBJ2-1
size: few
D: -
DNA: TGTGCCAGCAGTTTGGACAGCTCCCACTACAATGAGCAGTTCTTC
CDR3: CASSLDSSHYNEQFF

V: TRBV3-1/TRBV3-2
length: 14
J: TRBJ2-7
size: -
D: TRBD2
DNA: TGTGCCAGCAGCCCCCGGGGGGGCAATGGCGAGCAGTACTTC
CDR3: CASSPRGGNGEQYF

V: TRBV5-1
length: 17
J: TRBJ1-3
size: -
D: -
DNA: TGCGCCAGCAGTGGCCCCGCGGGAGAATTCTCTGGAAACACCATATATTTT
CDR3: CASSGPAGEFSGNTIYF

V: TRBV11-3
length: 13
J: TRBJ2-1
size: -
D: -
DNA: TGTGCCAGCAGCTTCTCCCAGGGCAATGAGCAGTTCTTC
CDR3: CASSFSQGNEQFF

V: TRBV5-1
length: 13
J: TRBJ2-7
size: -
D: TRBD1
DNA: TGCGCCAGTCACCGGGACAGGGGGTTAGAGCAGTACTTC
CDR3: CASHRDRGLEQYF

V: TRBV2
length: 13
J: TRBJ1-5
size: -
D: TRBD1
DNA: TGTGCCAGCAGCTTACAGGGGGCCCAGCCCCAGCATTTT
CDR3: CASSLQGAQPQHF

V: TRBV6-5
length: 13
J: TRBJ1-1
size: -
D: TRBD1
DNA: TGTGCCAGCGGGGTGACAGGGTTAGTAGAAGCTTTCTTT
CDR3: CASGVTGLVEAFF

V: TRBV18
length: 16
J: TRBJ1-2
size: -
D: -
DNA: TGTGCCAGCTCACCCGAAGCTACAGGGCTTCGAGATGGCTACACCTTC
CDR3: CASSPEATGLRDGYTF

V: TRBV5-1
length: 14
J: TRBJ2-1
size: -
D: TRBD2
DNA: TGCGCCAGCAGCTCCGGGACTAGCGGCAATGAGCAGTTCTTC
CDR3: CASSSGTSGNEQFF

V: TRBV5-4
length: 15
J: TRBJ2-7
size: -
D: -
DNA: TGTGCCAGCAGCTTGGACCCATCCTCCGGGGGCGAGCAGTACTTC
CDR3: CASSLDPSSGGEQYF

V: TRBV7-9
length: 14
J: TRBJ1-5
size: -
D: -
DNA: TGTGCCAGCAGCCCTGCAGGTCTCTATCAGCCCCAGCATTTT
CDR3: CASSPAGLYQPQHF

V: TRBV7-9
length: 13
J: TRBJ1-2
size: -
D: -
DNA: TGTGCCAGCAGCCCCGCGGATTCCTATGGCTACACCTTC
CDR3: CASSPADSYGYTF

V: TRBV6-5
length: 15
J: TRBJ1-1
size: -
D: -
DNA: TGTGCCTCTCGGGGGGGGTCTACCTTGGGCACTGAAGCTTTCTTT
CDR3: CASRGGSTLGTEAFF

V: TRBV2
length: 13
J: TRBJ1-1
size: few
D: -
DNA: TGTGCCAGCAGTATGGAGGTGAACACTGAAGCTTTCTTT
CDR3: CASSMEVNTEAFF

V: TRBV18
length: 16
J: TRBJ2-3
size: -
D: -
DNA: TGTGCCAGCTCACCTAAGAGCCCCTCTAGCACAGATACGCAGTATTTT
CDR3: CASSPKSPSSTDTQYF

V: TRBV29-1
length: 14
J: TRBJ1-2
size: -
D: TRBD1
DNA: TGCAGCGCTAGCGACAGGGCTGGCGACTATGGCTACACCTTC
CDR3: CSASDRAGDYGYTF

V: TRBV7-2
length: 15
J: TRBJ1-5
size: -
D: -
DNA: TGTGCCAGCAGCTTGGCCCGGACAGCGAATCAGCCCCAGCATTTT
CDR3: CASSLARTANQPQHF

V: TRBV5-4
length: 16
J: TRBJ2-1
size: -
D: TRBD2
DNA: TGTGCCAGCAGCCGGGGACTAGCGGGGGGCCCGAATGAGCAGTTCTTC
CDR3: CASSRGLAGGPNEQFF

V: TRBV6-1
length: 12
J: TRBJ1-2
size: few
D: -
DNA: TGTGCCAGCAGTGAAGGGTTGGTGACAGGAAGATTC
CDR3: CASSEGLVTGRF

V: TRBV5-8
length: 15
J: TRBJ2-1
size: -
D: TRBD1
DNA: TGTGCCAGCAGTCAGGGACAGGCCGCCTACAATGAGCAGTTCTTC
CDR3: CASSQGQAAYNEQFF

V: TRBV2
length: 12
J: TRBJ2-1
size: -
D: -
DNA: TGTGCCATCCAGGTTGTCTCCGATGAGCAGTTCTTC
CDR3: CAIQVVSDEQFF

V: TRBV19
length: 15
J: TRBJ2-7
size: once
D: -
DNA: TGTGCCAGTAGTTTACAGATTGGGTCACCCTACGAGCAGTACTTC
CDR3: CASSLQIGSPYEQYF

V: TRBV2
length: 14
J: TRBJ1-1
size: -
D: TRBD1
DNA: TGTGCCAGCAGCCCCACAGGGGGCCCCACTGAAGCTTTCTTT
CDR3: CASSPTGGPTEAFF

V: TRBV29-1
length: 12
J: TRBJ1-2
size: -
D: -
DNA: TGCAGCGTCGGGAGGGGCGTTGAAGGCTACACCTTC
CDR3: CSVGRGVEGYTF

V: TRBV6-1
length: 14
J: TRBJ1-1
size: -
D: -
DNA: TGTGCCAGCAGTGAAAAGACTAGATACACTGAAGCTTTCTTT
CDR3: CASSEKTRYTEAFF

V: TRBV4-1
length: 13
J: TRBJ1-5
size: -
D: -
DNA: TGCGCCAGCAGCCGCCTCTACATTGGGCGCCAGCATTTT
CDR3: CASSRLYIGRQHF

V: TRBV7-9
length: 13
J: TRBJ2-3
size: -
D: -
DNA: TGTGCCAGCAGCTTAGTCGGGGCAGATACGCAGTATTTT
CDR3: CASSLVGADTQYF

V: TRBV28
length: 13
J: TRBJ2-7
size: -
D: TRBD1
DNA: TGTGCCAGCAAGGGGGCCCAACCCTACGAGCAGTACTTC
CDR3: CASKGAQPYEQYF

V: TRBV30
length: 13
J: TRBJ2-3
size: -
D: TRBD1
DNA: TGTGCCTGGAGTGGCGACAGGGCAGATACGCAGTATTTT
CDR3: CAWSGDRADTQYF

V: TRBV27
length: 13
J: TRBJ2-2
size: -
D: TRBD2
DNA: TGTGCCAGCAGTTCCGGACTAGCCGGGGAGCCGTTTTTT
CDR3: CASSSGLAGEPFF

V: TRBV5-1
length: 14
J: TRBJ1-1
size: -
D: -
DNA: TGCGCCAGCAGCCTTACGGACAGGAACACTGAAGCTTTCTTT
CDR3: CASSLTDRNTEAFF

V: TRBV4-1
length: 16
J: TRBJ1-5
size: -
D: -
DNA: TGCGCCAGCAGCCCCCCCGGGGACATAAGCAATCAGCCCCAGCATTTT
CDR3: CASSPPGDISNQPQHF

V: TRBV7-9
length: 17
J: TRBJ2-1
size: -
D: TRBD1
DNA: TGTGCCAGCAGCCCCGGGACAGGGCCGAGCTCCTACAATGAGCAGTTCTTC
CDR3: CASSPGTGPSSYNEQFF

V: TRBV30
length: 14
J: TRBJ2-3
size: once
D: -
DNA: TGTGCCTGTAGACTAGGCCCCACGGGGGATACGCAGTATTTT
CDR3: CACRLGPTGDTQYF